Detailed here is one TCR beta chain. Its target is unknown. This table comes from immunoSEQ multiplex PCR, and its TCRdb copy is limited to in-frame clones, with some not included. Among fewer than 100,000 clones, about 93% were seen once, and the ten largest hold around 2%. This sample is part of a study of PD-1 blockade in classical Hodgkin lymphoma. Study overall: Treatment was intravenous nivolumab, 3 mg/kg every 2 weeks, until progression. Study-level findings and limits: Compared with healthy donors, newly diagnosed patients reportedly showed lower baseline TCR diversity.

CDR1 is SGHKS and CDR2 is YYEKEE in the germline V gene (reference sequence). The CDR3 has 17 residues. Trimming stripped 4 bases from V and 0 bases from J, with 17 bases between. As to time point: cycle 4 day 1 (C4D1), after less than 7 weeks of nivolumab. Exposure to brentuximab vedotin varied, and each patient had relapsed following autologous stem cell transplantation. The TCR comes from a human donor with classical Hodgkin lymphoma. The sequences come from peripheral blood mononuclear cells (PBMCs), collected before the fourth cycle of nivolumab. This chain links TRBV5-5 with TRBJ1-3; D call uncertain. The CDR3 sequence is CASSPRLQHSSGNTIYF. The CDR3 bases are TGTGCCAGCAGCCCAAGGCTACAGCATAGCTCTGGAAACACCATATATTTT.